The subject of this entry is one TCR beta chain. Patients at the Seattle site were enrolled during active infection and followed longitudinally. Authors' processing steps: Scientists estimated how many nucleated cells there were by amplifying reference gene primers. The repertoire was sequenced with immunoSEQ multiplex PCR; TCRdb's copy has only in-frame clones and lacks some. That table supplies the V and J calls and clone size; D and trimming were determined from the DNA. The table has 500,000 to 600,000 clones, about 89% seen once; the top ten hold 7.5% to 9.5%. V was cut by 5 bases and J by 2 bases, with 13 bases left in between. Germline CDR1 reads SGHRS; CDR2 reads YFSETQ. The CDR3 is 14 residues long. This entry belongs to a study of blood T cell repertoires in COVID-19. As for the study in general: In each case, the material was cDNA or gDNA derived from T cells, B-cell-depleted T cells, or PBMCs.

The sequence came from a woman aged 50 to 60 with COVID-19, enrolled during active disease. The sequenced sample consisted of peripheral blood. The rearrangement links TRBV5-1 to TRBJ2-5; D is perhaps TRBD1 (6 bases). The CDR3 loop is CASSQGQLQETQYF. DNA of the CDR3: TGCGCCAGCAGTCAAGGACAGTTGCAAGAGACCCAGTACTTC. Combining the CDR3 with reference TRBV5-1 and TRBJ2-5 gives the whole variable domain KAGVTQTPRYLIKTRGQQVTLSCSPISGHRSVSWYQQTPGQGLQFLFEYFSETQRNKGNFPGRFSGRQFSNSRSEMNVSTLELGDSALYLCASSQGQLQETQYFGPGTRLLVL.